The clone carrying this T cell receptor (beta chain) was found a few times. What it recognizes is unknown. This entry comes from a study of cytomegalovirus exposure and HLA in healthy donors. The wider study: Researchers found that just over 80% of fewer than 450 genotyped donors fell within the Caucasian-associated ancestry cluster.

V gave up 3 bases and J gave up 0 bases, with 15 bases separating them. This CDR3 comprises 17 residues. Germline V gene lookup returns CDR1 SEHNR and CDR2 FQNEAQ (reference sequence). Points from the study as a whole: It was reported in a later analysis that an Asian-associated ancestry cluster showed fewer N-insertions than the 666-donor mean. Researchers reportedly found TCR beta sequences accurately predicted most subjects' HLA-A and HLA-B alleles. Among immune exposure information, only CMV serostatus was available.

The PCR was carried out with 60 Vbeta primers and 13 Jbeta primers. Data came from immunoSEQ multiplex PCR; TCRdb stores just in-frame clones and leaves some out. The sample records hundreds of thousands of clones, roughly two thirds being singletons. The chain has TRBV7-9 and TRBJ1-3, with TRBD1 as a possible D gene (5 bases). The sequence was obtained from a female donor in good health and CMV-seronegative. Sequencing was carried out using PBMCs. The CDR3 sequence is CASSFLGAPSSGNTIYF. CDR3 nucleotides: TGTGCCAGCAGCTTTTTAGGGGCGCCGAGCTCTGGAAACACCATATATTTT.